The rows below give T cell receptor beta chains drawn from one sample of a study of shared clonotypes between healthy human individuals. Sequencing was performed with immunoSEQ multiplex PCR; in TCRdb, only in-frame clones are kept and a portion is missing. This sample carries about 2.4 million clones, approximately 93% of them seen once, and the ten largest clones take about 0.34%. The sequenced sample was naive CD4+ T cells from PBMCs. The receptors shown here come from a man between 18 and 35 years old in good health. Some clones in this sample may be carry-over from other donors' samples. CDR3s include the opening cysteine and the closing phenylalanine or tryptophan. A D gene is named only where the DNA matches it firmly. Rows give clone size only sometimes, using once, few, many, or a class for an expanded clone.

v_call,j_call,cdr3_length,d_call,clone_size,cdr3_nt,cdr3_aa
TRBV11-3,TRBJ2-1,13,.,.,TGTGCCAGCAGCGGGGCCAGGCGCAATGAGCAGTTCTTC,CASSGARRNEQFF
TRBV7-9,TRBJ2-7,15,.,.,TGTGCCAGCAGCTTAGACCCCTCCCGCCTCATGCAGCAGTACTTC,CASSLDPSRLMQQYF
TRBV4-1,TRBJ2-2,16,.,.,TGCGCCAGCAGCCGGACCGGGACAACGAACACCGGGGAGCTGTTTTTT,CASSRTGTTNTGELFF
TRBV7-7,TRBJ2-3,13,.,.,TGTGCCAGCATACCCGGGAGCGTAGATACGCAGTATTTT,CASIPGSVDTQYF
TRBV18,TRBJ1-3,15,.,.,TGTGCCAGCTCACCACCGGGGTCCTCTGGAAACACCATATATTTT,CASSPPGSSGNTIYF
TRBV5-8,TRBJ2-1,15,TRBD2,.,TGTGCCAGCACCCCCCCCCGACTAGCGGAGGCGGGACAGTTCTTC,CASTPPRLAEAGQFF
TRBV2,TRBJ1-1,12,.,.,TGTGCCAGCAGAAGGGGGAACACTGAAGCTTTCTTT,CASRRGNTEAFF
TRBV18,TRBJ2-2,17,TRBD2,.,TGTGCCAGCTCACCTTCCCAAGGCGGGAGGAACACCGGGGAGCTGTTTTTT,CASSPSQGGRNTGELFF
TRBV27,TRBJ2-7,15,TRBD2,.,TGTGCCAGCAGTTTACTGCCGGGGGGGTCCTACGAGCAGTACTTC,CASSLLPGGSYEQYF
TRBV28,TRBJ1-2,13,.,.,TGTGCCAGCAGCGGCTCCGGGAACTATGGCTACACCTTC,CASSGSGNYGYTF
TRBV28,TRBJ2-6,21,TRBD1,.,TGTGCCAGCAGTTCACTTCTGGGACGGTCCGGGACAGGTTCCGGGGCCAACGTCCTGACTTTC,CASSSLLGRSGTGSGANVLTF
TRBV6-5,TRBJ2-1,14,TRBD1,.,TGTGCCAGCAGTTACAGGGGGCCCCCCAATGAGCAGTTCTTC,CASSYRGPPNEQFF
TRBV27,TRBJ2-3,13,.,.,TGTGCCAGCAGTTTAGCCAGCACAGATACGCAGTATTTT,CASSLASTDTQYF
TRBV28,TRBJ1-3,14,.,.,TGTGCCAGCAGGCCGGGCGGCTCTGGAAACACCATATATTTT,CASRPGGSGNTIYF
TRBV7-9,TRBJ2-7,16,TRBD2,.,TGTGCCAGCAGCCCTAGGACTAGCGGGAGATCGGGGGAGCAGTACTTC,CASSPRTSGRSGEQYF
TRBV30,TRBJ2-1,11,.,once,TGTGCCTGGAGTGGATACAATGAGCAGTTCTTC,CAWSGYNEQFF
TRBV6-6,TRBJ1-1,14,.,.,TGTGCCAGCATCTTTACTACAGGGAACACTGAAGCTTTCTTT,CASIFTTGNTEAFF
TRBV2,TRBJ2-7,12,.,.,TGTGCCAGCGCTTCGCAGAACTACGAGCAGTACTTC,CASASQNYEQYF
TRBV11-2,TRBJ2-7,15,TRBD1,.,TGTGCCAGCAGCTCCCGACAGGGGGCTGCCTACGAGCAGTACTTC,CASSSRQGAAYEQYF
TRBV23-1,TRBJ2-7,19,.,.,TGCGCCAGCAGTCAATGGCCCGCGACAGATTTCGGCAGTGTCGACGAGCAGTACTTC,CASSQWPATDFGSVDEQYF
TRBV7-8,TRBJ1-3,17,.,.,TGTGCCAGCAGCTTAGTCCCTGGGTACAACTCTGGAAACACCATATATTTT,CASSLVPGYNSGNTIYF
TRBV4-1,TRBJ1-3,15,.,.,TGCGCCAGCAGCCCCTTCGGCAGAGCCGGAAACACCATATATTTT,CASSPFGRAGNTIYF
TRBV6-1,TRBJ1-2,15,.,.,TGTGCCAGCAACGCCGTTTCGGGGGTGAAAGGCGGCTACACCTTC,CASNAVSGVKGGYTF
TRBV7-2,TRBJ2-7,14,TRBD1,.,TGTGCCAGCAGCAGACAGGGGGTGGAAGGGGAGCAGTACTTC,CASSRQGVEGEQYF
TRBV7-6,TRBJ2-6,18,.,.,TGTGCCAGCAGCTCGACTGTTTCGGGAGCAGGCGGGGCCAACGTCCTGACTTTC,CASSSTVSGAGGANVLTF
TRBV7-9,TRBJ2-3,9,.,.,TGTGCCAGCCCCGATACGCAGTATTTT,CASPDTQYF
TRBV7-9,TRBJ2-3,15,.,.,TGTGCCAGCGTTAGGGGGGGTTCTAGCACAGATACGCAGTATTTT,CASVRGGSSTDTQYF